This is a list of T cell receptor beta chains from one sample in a study of T cell responses to AZD1222 COVID-19 vaccine. Method: immunoSEQ multiplex PCR; TCRdb's copy keeps in-frame clones and lacks some. Here the sample table reports about 140,000 clones. Sequencing used peripheral blood. Receptors were obtained from an adult in good health. Each CDR3 is given with its conserved first and last residue. A D gene is named only where the DNA matches it firmly.

CDR3 protein	CDR3 DNA	V gene	J gene	D gene
CASSVGASGGPAETQYF	TGTGCCAGCAGCGTAGGAGCTAGCGGGGGGCCCGCGGAGACCCAGTACTTC	TRBV9	TRBJ2-5	TRBD2
CASSRWQVRSPLHF	TGTGCCAGCAGCCGCTGGCAGGTCCGGTCACCCCTCCACTTT	TRBV5-4	TRBJ1-6	-
CASSPPLQGRYGYTF	TGCGCCAGCAGTCCTCCCCTGCAGGGGAGGTATGGCTACACCTTC	TRBV4-1	TRBJ1-2	-
CASSPTGPEEAFF	TGTGCCAGCTCACCAACTGGGCCAGAAGAAGCTTTCTTT	TRBV18	TRBJ1-1	-
CASSIDPTGGDNQPQHF	TGTGCCAGTAGTATAGATCCCACCGGGGGGGACAATCAGCCCCAGCATTTT	TRBV19	TRBJ1-5	-
CASSTRNRDARYNSPLHF	TGTGCCAGTAGTACAAGGAACAGGGATGCGCGGTATAATTCACCCCTCCACTTT	TRBV19	TRBJ1-6	-
CASSLEQGFAYEQYF	TGCGCCAGCAGCCTCGAGCAGGGGTTTGCCTACGAGCAGTACTTC	TRBV4-1	TRBJ2-7	-
CAIPISRGPGNTIYF	TGTGCCATCCCGATCAGTAGGGGGCCAGGAAACACCATATATTTT	TRBV2	TRBJ1-3	TRBD1
CASSPQAGGSTDTQYF	TGTGCCAGCTCACCACAAGCGGGGGGGAGCACAGATACGCAGTATTTT	TRBV18	TRBJ2-3	TRBD2
CATSPGPTGELFF	TGTGCCACCTCCCCGGGGCCTACCGGGGAGCTGTTTTTT	TRBV19	TRBJ2-2	-
CASSVGAGSYNEQFF	TGTGCCAGCAGCGTAGGGGCGGGATCATACAATGAGCAGTTCTTC	TRBV9	TRBJ2-1	-
CASSKNRGQSHEQYF	TGTGCCAGCAGTAAGAACAGGGGACAGAGCCACGAGCAGTACTTC	TRBV6-2/TRBV6-3	TRBJ2-7	TRBD1
CASSLRGQENGNTEAFF	TGCGCCAGCAGTCTAAGGGGACAAGAGAACGGGAACACTGAAGCTTTCTTT	TRBV23-1	TRBJ1-1	-
CASSLVGRDQPQHF	TGTGCCAGCAGCTTAGTGGGCAGAGATCAGCCCCAGCATTTT	TRBV11-2	TRBJ1-5	-
CAIRGDRVNSPLHF	TGTGCCATCAGGGGGGACAGGGTTAATTCACCCCTCCACTTT	TRBV10-3	TRBJ1-6	TRBD1
CASSLMPPQRGIAKNIQYF	TGTGCCAGCAGCTTAATGCCCCCCCAGCGGGGAATAGCCAAAAACATTCAGTACTTC	TRBV11-2	TRBJ2-4	TRBD2
CASQKGLAGISSTDTQYF	TGTGCCAGCCAGAAGGGACTAGCGGGGATTTCTAGCACAGATACGCAGTATTTT	TRBV27	TRBJ2-3	TRBD2
CASSYGAANTEAFF	TGTGCCAGCAGTTACGGGGCAGCGAACACTGAAGCTTTCTTT	TRBV6-5	TRBJ1-1	-
CASSQEVRPYEQYF	TGCGCCAGCAGCCAAGAAGTCAGGCCCTACGAGCAGTACTTC	TRBV4-1	TRBJ2-7	-
CASSYDFVSAGNEQYF	TGTGCCAGCAGTTACGATTTTGTGAGTGCAGGGAACGAGCAGTACTTC	TRBV6-6	TRBJ2-7	-
CAWSTHTTQGRSYNEQFF	TGTGCCTGGAGTACCCACACCACCCAGGGCAGATCCTACAATGAGCAGTTCTTC	TRBV30	TRBJ2-1	-
CASGDPYSNQPQHF	TGTGCCAGCGGCGACCCATATAGCAATCAGCCCCAGCATTTT	TRBV28	TRBJ1-5	-
CASSSQGTSNYGYTF	TGCGCCAGCAGCTCACAGGGGACCTCTAACTATGGCTACACCTTC	TRBV5-1	TRBJ1-2	TRBD1
CASRPGTGVVETQYF	TGTGCCAGCAGGCCCGGGACAGGGGTGGTTGAGACCCAGTACTTC	TRBV2	TRBJ2-5	TRBD1
CASSQSDSPRYEQYF	TGTGCCAGCAGCCAAAGCGACAGTCCCCGCTACGAGCAGTACTTC	TRBV11-2	TRBJ2-7	-
CASSSSSSGRSRETQYF	TGTGCCAGCAGTTCCTCTTCGTCCGGGCGCTCGCGGGAGACCCAGTACTTC	TRBV3-1/TRBV3-2	TRBJ2-5	-
CASRKNNEQFF	TGTGCCAGCAGAAAGAACAATGAGCAGTTCTTC	TRBV6-5	TRBJ2-1	-
CASSPTRGAETQYF	TGTGCCAGCAGCCCTACGAGAGGCGCGGAGACCCAGTACTTC	TRBV7-2	TRBJ2-5	-
CASSFTRQATSYEQYF	TGTGCCAGCAGCTTCACACGACAGGCGACCTCCTACGAGCAGTACTTC	TRBV11-2	TRBJ2-7	-
CASSLQGARGEQYF	TGTGCCAGCAGCTTGCAGGGGGCGCGGGGCGAGCAGTACTTC	TRBV5-4	TRBJ2-7	TRBD1
CASSSQGGQPQHF	TGTGCCAGTAGCTCACAGGGAGGTCAGCCCCAGCATTTT	TRBV19	TRBJ1-5	-
CASSYGRGGTEAFF	TGTGCCAGCAGTTACGGGAGGGGGGGGACTGAAGCTTTCTTT	TRBV6-5	TRBJ1-1	-
CASSQDGRGLNQPQHF	TGTGCCAGCAGCCAAGATGGCAGGGGGCTCAATCAGCCCCAGCATTTT	TRBV4-2	TRBJ1-5	TRBD1
CASSLDGTGEAFVHF	TGCGCCAGCAGCTTGGATGGGACAGGGGAAGCCTTTGTCCACTTT	TRBV5-1	TRBJ1-6	TRBD1
CASSLWGVGGSPLHF	TGTGCCAGCAGTTTATGGGGTGTGGGTGGTTCACCCCTCCACTTT	TRBV27	TRBJ1-6	-
CASSLMGYNSPLHF	TGTGCCAGCAGCTTAATGGGATATAATTCACCCCTCCACTTT	TRBV5-8	TRBJ1-6	-
CATSRGGQVSSQPQHF	TGTGCCACCAGCAGAGGGGGACAGGTGAGCAGTCAGCCCCAGCATTTT	TRBV15	TRBJ1-5	TRBD1
CASSLIGGEQFF	TGTGCCAGCAGTTTAATAGGGGGCGAGCAGTTCTTC	TRBV6-2/TRBV6-3	TRBJ2-1	TRBD1
CASRPYGSGNTIYF	TGTGCCAGCAGGCCTTATGGCTCTGGAAACACCATATATTTT	TRBV5-5	TRBJ1-3	-
CASTYSGGTEAFF	TGTGCCAGCACGTACTCAGGGGGGACTGAAGCTTTCTTT	TRBV6-2/TRBV6-3	TRBJ1-1	TRBD1
CASSSAGTGYQPQHF	TGTGCCAGCAGCTCCGCCGGGACAGGATATCAGCCCCAGCATTTT	TRBV6-5	TRBJ1-5	TRBD1
CASRSPGEWHGYTF	TGTGCCAGCAGGTCACCGGGGGAATGGCATGGCTACACCTTC	TRBV6-5	TRBJ1-2	-
CASSIGSLTNEQFF	TGTGCCAGTAGTATCGGAAGTCTAACGAATGAGCAGTTCTTC	TRBV19	TRBJ2-1	-
CASSVGEGGYGYTF	TGTGCCAGCAGCGTAGGAGAGGGCGGCTATGGCTACACCTTC	TRBV9	TRBJ1-2	-
CASSEPRTGHRLDTQYF	TGTGCCAGCAGTGAACCCCGGACAGGGCATAGACTGGATACGCAGTATTTT	TRBV6-1	TRBJ2-3	TRBD1